A single sample gave rise to the 20 T cell receptor beta chains below, sequenced in a study of T cell repertoires in cytomegalovirus infection. What these receptors recognize is not known. TCRdb independently ran MiXCR on the reads; one entry per CDR3 protein. This repertoire shows about 890,000 distinct CDR3 sequences, 30% to 40% found once; its top ten account for roughly 13%. Sequencing was performed on cultured CD8+ T cells from PBMCs, taken from culture after CMV antigen stimulation. All receptors derive from a human donor in good health (CMV status not recorded). Some clones in this sample may be carry-over from other donors' samples.

This clonotype occurred a few times. The chain uses TRBV4-3 and TRBJ2-3; D gene ambiguous. Germline V gene sequence: CDR1 LGHNA, CDR2 YSLEER. The CDR3 has 13 residues. The V gene lost 1 base and the J gene lost 5 bases, with 7 bases spanning the gap. As DNA, the CDR3 is TGCGCCAGCAGCCAAGGTCTCGAAGATACGCAGTATTTT. It codes for CASSQGLEDTQYF.

This clonotype was seen many times. V usage is TRBV7-2 and J usage is TRBJ2-7; 9 bases agree with TRBD2. The CDR3 extends over 14 amino acids. Losses at the gene ends were 5 bases for V and 2 bases for J; bases not matched to a gene: 4. Germline CDR1 SGHTA, CDR2 FQGNSA. In DNA form, the CDR3 reads TGTGCCAGCAGCGCTAGCGGGGCGCCCTACGAGCAGTACTTC. Translating it yields CASSASGAPYEQYF.

CDR3 protein: CASSPGILTGNTIYF. The CDR3 region has the DNA TGTGCCAGCAGCCCAGGGATTTTGACTGGAAACACCATATATTTT. The chain employs TRBV27 and TRBJ1-3, with D maybe TRBD1 (5 bases). The CDR3 consists of 15 residues. V shed 6 bases and J shed 2 bases, with 14 bases lying between them. The germline V gene encodes CDR1 MNHEY and CDR2 SMNVEV (reference sequence).

V gene TRBV27 combines with J gene TRBJ2-3; 12 nucleotides align to TRBD2. The CDR3 totals 15 residues. V shed 7 bases, J shed 3 bases, and the junction held 5 bases outside the gene matches. Per germline, CDR1 MNHEY and CDR2 SMNVEV (reference sequence). The CDR3 is CASNPTSGGTDTQYF. The CDR3 region has the DNA TGTGCCAGCAATCCCACTAGCGGGGGGACAGATACGCAGTATTTT.

This clonotype was seen many times. This sequence joins TRBV7-8 and TRBJ2-1; 7 bases match TRBD1. The V gene's germline CDR1 is SGHVS and CDR2 FQNEAQ. The ends lost 5 bases at V and 0 bases at J; junction bases unmatched: 7. This CDR3 region has 16 residues. In DNA, the CDR3 is TGTGCCAGCAGCCCGCGACAGGGAAGCTCCTACAATGAGCAGTTCTTC. This sequence encodes CASSPRQGSSYNEQFF.

Only a few counts were recorded for this clonotype. The chain couples TRBV4-1 to TRBJ2-1, with 9 bases fitting TRBD2. Germline CDR1 is MGHRA and CDR2 is YSYEKL. Germline trimming cut 8 bases from V and 5 bases from J; bases unmatched to any gene: 4. The CDR3 loop spans 13 amino acids. The CDR3 reads CASEAGGNNEQFF. The CDR3 bases are TGCGCCAGCGAAGCGGGGGGCAACAATGAGCAGTTCTTC.

This clonotype occurred a few times. The V gene is TRBV7-9, the J gene TRBJ1-3; no clear D. Trimming took off 4 bases at V and 0 bases at J, with 13 bases between the two ends. Germline loops: CDR1 SEHNR, CDR2 FQNEAQ (reference sequence). This CDR3 is built from 16 residues. CDR3 residues: CASSSDRVTSGNTIYF. Written as DNA, the CDR3 is TGTGCCAGCAGCTCAGACCGGGTGACCTCTGGAAACACCATATATTTT.

The chain couples TRBV27 to TRBJ1-1, with 8 nucleotides matching TRBD1. The length of the CDR3 is 15 residues. The V gene end was trimmed by 4 bases and the J gene end by 2 bases; junction bases not matched to a gene: 6. Germline values: CDR1 MNHEY, CDR2 SMNVEV (reference sequence). The CDR3 DNA is TGTGCCAGCAGTTACGGGACAGGCTTTAACACTGAAGCTTTCTTT. It yields the protein CASSYGTGFNTEAFF.

V usage is TRBV12-3 or TRBV12-4 and J usage is TRBJ2-7; TRBD1 agrees at 7 bases. V lost 5 bases and J lost 0; bases outside the gene matches: 13. The CDR3 is 17 residues long. CDR3 protein: CASSLIGTASPSYEQYF. CDR3 DNA: TGTGCCAGCAGTCTAATAGGGACAGCTTCACCCTCCTACGAGCAGTACTTC.

Only a few counts were recorded for this clonotype. V and J are TRBV6-6 and TRBJ1-2, with TRBD1 matching 7 bases. This CDR3 has 15 amino acids. CDR1 is MNHNY and CDR2 is SVGAGI in the germline V gene (reference sequence). J gave up 0 bases and V 2 bases, and 3 bases lay outside the gene matches. CDR3 coding DNA: TGTGCCAGCAGTTACACCGGGACAGCTAACTATGGCTACACCTTC. This gives the protein CASSYTGTANYGYTF.

The chain carries TRBV11-2 and TRBJ2-5, with TRBD2 matching 10 bases. CDR3 length: 16 amino acids. Germline lookup yields CDR1 SGHAT and CDR2 FQNNGV. The J segment lost 1 base and the V segment lost 4 bases, leaving 6 bases of the junction unmatched. Here the CDR3 DNA reads TGTGCCAGCAGCTCCCGACTAGCGGGTGCCCAAGAGACCCAGTACTTC. Protein sequence: CASSSRLAGAQETQYF.

This clonotype came up a few times. This chain uses TRBV27 with TRBJ1-5; no clear D. Germline CDR1 and CDR2: MNHEY and SMNVEV (reference sequence). This CDR3 has 14 residues. Trimming removed 2 bases at V and 6 bases at J, with 11 bases between. DNA for the CDR3: TGTGCCAGCAGTTTAGCCACTTACGGTCAGCCCCAGCATTTT. Residues: CASSLATYGQPQHF.

This clonotype has just a few counts. The genes are TRBV7-9 and TRBJ1-5; D is undetermined. The CDR3 is 14 residues long. Germline CDR1 is SEHNR and CDR2 is FQNEAQ (reference sequence). Trimming removed 4 bases from V and 3 bases from J, with 10 bases in between. This CDR3 reads CASSSGRTNQPQHF. The CDR3 DNA reads as TGTGCCAGCAGCTCCGGACGGACCAATCAGCCCCAGCATTTT. The full variable domain, in which reference TRBV7-9 and TRBJ1-5 provide the parts outside the CDR3, is DTGVSQNPRHKITKRGQNVTFRCDPISEHNRLYWYRQTLGQGPEFLTYFQNEAQLEKSRLLSDRFSAERPKGSFSTLEIQRTEQGDSAMYLCASSSGRTNQPQHFGDGTRLSIL.

Comments on this clonotype: This may stem from a read error, because a much larger clone lies one nucleotide away. The CDR3 here is CASSSLVPLRQGEKLFF. As DNA, the CDR3 is TGTGCCAGCAGCTCCTTAGTCCCCCTCAGACAGGGAGAAAAACTGTTTTTT. V gene TRBV7-2 combines with J gene TRBJ1-4; 7 positions match TRBD1. With V trimmed by 4 bases and J by 8 bases, 16 bases remained unmatched. Per germline, CDR1 SGHTA and CDR2 FQGNSA. CDR3 length: 17 residues. Filled out from reference TRBV7-2 and TRBJ1-4, the complete variable domain reads GAGVSQSPSNKVTEKGKDVELRCDPISGHTALYWYRQSLGQGLEFLIYFQGNSAPDKSGLPSDRFSAERTGGSVSTLTIQRTQQEDSAVYLCASSSLVPLRQGEKLFFGSGTQLSVL.

This clonotype turned up a few times. Possible read error: a much larger clone is one base away. The chain has TRBV7-2 and TRBJ2-3; a possible D gene is TRBD1 (5 bases). Germline V gene sequence: CDR1 SGHTA, CDR2 FQGNSA. The length of the CDR3 is 17 residues. CDR3 region: CVSSLTRQLTGTDTQYF. As DNA, the CDR3 is TGTGTCAGCAGCTTAACCCGACAGTTAACGGGCACAGATACGCAGTATTTT. Filled out from reference TRBV7-2 and TRBJ2-3, the complete variable domain reads GAGVSQSPSNKVTEKGKDVELRCDPISGHTALYWYRQSLGQGLEFLIYFQGNSAPDKSGLPSDRFSAERTGGSVSTLTIQRTQQEDSAVYLCVSSLTRQLTGTDTQYFGPGTRLTVL.

In the case of this clonotype: At one end, the junction sequence differs from germline, possibly due to a read error. The chain couples TRBV12-5 to TRBJ1-1; D might be TRBD1 (5 bases). This CDR3 has 18 residues. Germline V gene sequence: CDR1 LGHNT, CDR2 FRNRAP. CDR3 region: CASGFGTEAGGLGTETFF. The CDR3 DNA sequence: TGTGCTAGTGGTTTCGGTACAGAAGCCGGGGGTTTAGGTACTGAAACTTTCTTT.

V and J are TRBV19 and TRBJ1-2; 7 bases align to TRBD1. This CDR3 region has 14 residues. The V and J ends lost 3 bases and 6 bases, in that order; junction bases with no gene match: 7. Germline lookup yields CDR1 LNHDA and CDR2 SQIVND (reference sequence). The CDR3 is CASSMASTGNGYTF. The CDR3 region has the DNA TGTGCCAGTAGTATGGCGTCGACAGGGAATGGCTACACCTTC.

This clonotype is a singleton in its sample. Just one base apart from a much larger clone, this may be a read error. The V gene is TRBV7-6, the J gene TRBJ2-3; TRBD2 is a possible D gene (5 bases). CDR1 is SGHVS, CDR2 FNYEAQ, per germline. This CDR3 comprises 13 residues. CDR3 region: CVSSSREADTQYF. CDR3 nucleotide sequence: TGTGTCAGCAGCTCGAGGGAAGCAGATACGCAGTATTTT.

Of note for this clonotype: The junction shows a germline mismatch at one end, possibly a read error. The chain joins TRBV10-3 to TRBJ2-3, with D tentatively TRBD1 or TRBD2 (6 bases each). CDR1 is ENHRY and CDR2 is SYGVKD in the germline V gene. The CDR3 totals 17 residues. This CDR3 is CAIMQRARGAMTDTPYF. CDR3 bases: TGTGCCATCATGCAAAGAGCGAGGGGGGCTATGACAGATACGCCGTATTTT.

The rearrangement uses TRBV4-1 and TRBJ2-5; 9 nucleotides align to TRBD1. The CDR3 runs to 16 residues. Germline V lookup: CDR1 MGHRA, CDR2 YSYEKL. With V trimmed by 6 bases and J by 5 bases, 13 bases remained unmatched. The CDR3 DNA follows: TGCGCCAGCAGAGCCGGGACAGGGAACCTACGGGAGACCCAGTACTTC. Translating gives CASRAGTGNLRETQYF.